Below are 6 T cell receptor beta chains sequenced from a single sample in a study of cytomegalovirus exposure and HLA in healthy donors. 60 Vbeta and 13 Jbeta primers were used in PCR. TCRdb's copy holds only in-frame clones and misses some; the assay was immunoSEQ multiplex PCR. The table shows approximately 150,000 clones, with around 65% occurring only once. What was sequenced was PBMCs. The receptors were sampled from a male donor in good health and CMV-seronegative.

The rearrangement joins TRBV10-2 to TRBJ2-3, with D tentatively TRBD1 (5 bases). Trimming removed 6 bases at V and 2 bases at J, with 21 bases between. The CDR3 extends over 17 amino acids. From germline, CDR1 is WSHSY and CDR2 SAAADI. CDR3 loop: CASRGPQKGIITDTQYF. The CDR3 region has the DNA TGCGCCAGCAGAGGGCCACAAAAGGGGATCATCACAGATACGCAGTATTTT.

V gene TRBV5-1 combines with J gene TRBJ1-2; 8 bases map to TRBD1. V dropped 5 bases and J dropped 2; count of bases not matched to a gene: 11. Germline values: CDR1 SGHRS, CDR2 YFSETQ. The CDR3 spans 16 residues. In DNA form, the CDR3 reads TGCGCCAGCAGGCTGACAGGGGCGGAAGGGAACTATGGCTACACCTTC. Its translation: CASRLTGAEGNYGYTF.

The chain combines TRBV14 with TRBJ2-5; TRBD2 might be the D (6 bases). The end of the DNA is better explained by TRBJ2-7, so the J call may be wrong. The CDR3 is 14 residues long. From germline, CDR1 is SGHDN and CDR2 FVKESK. The CDR3 spells CASSRMGTLYEQYF. DNA for the CDR3: TGTGCCAGCAGCCGTATGGGGACTCTCTACGAGCAGTACTTC.

The V gene is TRBV5-1, the J gene TRBJ2-1, with D possibly matching TRBD2 (6 bases). The germline V gene has CDR1 SGHRS and CDR2 YFSETQ. This CDR3 comprises 12 residues. The V and J ends lost 4 bases and 12 bases respectively, with 14 bases between them. The CDR3 is CASSPRGAGQFF. The CDR3 DNA is TGCGCCAGCAGCCCTCGCGGGGCCGGGCAGTTCTTC.

V and J are TRBV19 and TRBJ1-5; D is undetermined. Trimming took off 6 bases at V and 6 bases at J, with 18 bases between the two ends. This CDR3 is 15 amino acids long. CDR1 LNHDA and CDR2 SQIVND come from the germline V gene (reference sequence). The CDR3 here is CASSPRLRASQPQHF. CDR3 nucleotides: TGTGCCAGTAGCCCTCGTTTGAGGGCTAGTCAGCCCCAGCATTTT.

The genes are TRBV19 and TRBJ1-5, with D possibly TRBD1 on 5 matching bases. V gave up 8 bases and J gave up 4 bases, with 18 bases separating them. This CDR3 contains 15 residues. Per germline, CDR1 LNHDA and CDR2 SQIVND (reference sequence). CDR3 in DNA: TGTGCCAGTCTCGGCCGGGGGGGAGGGAATCAGCCCCAGCATTTT. It encodes CASLGRGGGNQPQHF.